This note documents a single T cell receptor beta chain sequence. The germline V and J ends were trimmed by 2 bases and 8 bases, with 15 bases remaining between them. The germline V gene has CDR1 SNHLY and CDR2 FYNNEI. The CDR3 totals 14 residues. What was sequenced were expressed TCRB transcripts, since all of the isolated RNA had been reverse transcribed. Profiling relied on immunoSEQ multiplex PCR, and the TCRdb table lists in-frame clones only, not all of them. The sample holds 250,000 to 300,000 clones; about 8% are singletons and the top ten take roughly 1%. The sample belongs to a study of beta chain features in type 1 diabetes.

The sequencing input was central memory CD4+ T cells from blood. The J gene is TRBJ1-2, the V gene TRBV2; D is unresolved. This clonotype originated in a woman aged 18-29 years in good health. CDR3 DNA: TGTGCCAGCAGTGAAAATCTGCCACCGGGGGGCTACACCTTC. This codes for CASSENLPPGGYTF.